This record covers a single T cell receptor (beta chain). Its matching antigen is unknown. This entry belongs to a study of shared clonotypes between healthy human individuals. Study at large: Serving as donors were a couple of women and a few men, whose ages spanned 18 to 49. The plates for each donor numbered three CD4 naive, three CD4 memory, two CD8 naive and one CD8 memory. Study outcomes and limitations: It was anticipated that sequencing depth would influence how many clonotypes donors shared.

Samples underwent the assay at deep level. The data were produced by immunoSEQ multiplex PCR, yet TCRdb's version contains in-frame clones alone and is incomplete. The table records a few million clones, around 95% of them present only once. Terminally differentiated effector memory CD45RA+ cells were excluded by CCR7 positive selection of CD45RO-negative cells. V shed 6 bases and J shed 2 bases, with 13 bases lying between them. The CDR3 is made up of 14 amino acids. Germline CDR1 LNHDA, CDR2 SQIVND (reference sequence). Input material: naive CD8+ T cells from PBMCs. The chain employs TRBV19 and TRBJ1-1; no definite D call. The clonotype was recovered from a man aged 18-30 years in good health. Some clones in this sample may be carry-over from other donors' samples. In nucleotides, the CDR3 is TGTGCCAGTAGGGCTAGAGGAGGTAACACTGAAGCTTTCTTT. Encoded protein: CASRARGGNTEAFF.